Shown below are 2 T cell receptor beta chains from a single sample sequenced in a study of T cells in Graves' hyperthyroidism and ophthalmopathy. It was RNA transcripts that yielded the amplified TCR beta CDR3 regions. The HTBI primer set served for first-round RT-PCR of the TCR CDR3. TCRdb reprocessed the multiplex PCR reads via MiXCR and lists one record per CDR3 protein. Of hundreds of thousands of distinct CDR3 sequences in the sample, 14% were seen once. Sequenced: blood. These receptors came from a young woman with Graves' hyperthyroidism.

This clonotype was detected many times. CDR3 coding DNA: TGTGCCAGCGCCCTCGGAGAGACAGATACGCAGTATTTT. Its translation is CASALGETDTQYF. This chain connects TRBV12-3 or TRBV12-4 to TRBJ2-3, with D unclear. Trimming left V 8 bases short and J 3 bases short, with 12 bases between. This CDR3 is 13 amino acids long.

This clonotype has ten or more counts. The rearrangement links TRBV28 to TRBJ2-1, with D possibly called TRBD1 or TRBD2 (5 bases each). The V and J ends lost 3 bases and 9 bases respectively, with 9 bases between them. CDR1 MDHEN and CDR2 SYDVKM come from the germline V gene. This CDR3 region has 12 residues. The CDR3 DNA reads as TGTGCCAGCAGTTTTTGGGGGAGTGAGCAGTTCTTC. This sequence encodes CASSFWGSEQFF.